The 28 T cell receptor beta chains below all came from one sample that was sequenced in a study of T cells after yellow fever vaccination. MiXCR, applied by TCRdb to the 5' RACE reads, yields one record per CDR3 protein. Of about 340,000 distinct CDR3 sequences in the sample, approximately 4.2% were seen once. The sample in question was PBMCs, obtained 5 days after the yellow fever booster vaccination. The receptors were sampled from a young man who received the YFV17D yellow fever vaccine.

This clonotype was counted between two and nine times. V usage is TRBV27 and J usage is TRBJ1-4; D is perhaps TRBD1 (5 bases). The ends were cut back, 5 bases at V and 8 bases at J, with 18 bases in the middle. The germline CDR1 and CDR2 sequences are MNHEY and SMNVEV (reference sequence). The CDR3 spans 15 residues. This CDR3 is CASSQLAGTSEKLFF. Written as DNA, the CDR3 is TGTGCCAGCAGTCAGTTAGCTGGGACGTCCGAAAAACTGTTTTTT.

This clonotype occurred many times. The chain has TRBV11-2 and TRBJ1-2; 7 bases align to TRBD1. With V trimmed by 5 bases and J by 8 bases, 14 bases remained unmatched. Per germline, CDR1 SGHAT and CDR2 FQNNGV. The CDR3 sequence is 15 residues long. In nucleotides, the CDR3 is TGTGCCAGCAGCGACTACCGACAGGGCCAAGGGGGCTACACCTTC. Protein: CASSDYRQGQGGYTF.

V gene TRBV12-3 or TRBV12-4 combines with J gene TRBJ2-5; maybe TRBD1 (5 bases). Trimming removed 6 bases at V and 3 bases at J, with 8 bases between. CDR3 size: 12 residues. The CDR3 is CASSRQKETQYF. As DNA, the CDR3 is TGTGCCAGCAGCCGACAGAAAGAGACCCAGTACTTC.

This clonotype has only a few counts. The genes are TRBV6-5 and TRBJ2-5; 7 positions agree with TRBD2. This CDR3 is built from 15 residues. V was clipped by 5 bases and J by 2 bases; unmatched bases: 8. Germline lookup yields CDR1 MNHEY and CDR2 SVGAGI. CDR3 DNA: TGTGCCAGCAGTCCTAATGGGGGGGTACAAGAGACCCAGTACTTC. This gives the protein CASSPNGGVQETQYF.

This clonotype was seen a handful of times. CDR3 protein: CATSPALGGGAKNTGELFF. Written as DNA, the CDR3 is TGTGCCACCAGCCCAGCGTTGGGTGGAGGGGCGAAGAACACCGGGGAGCTGTTTTTT. This rearrangement joins TRBV24-1 to TRBJ2-2, with a possible D match to TRBD2 (6 bases). CDR1 and CDR2 (germline): KGHDR, SFDVKD. Trimming took off 7 bases at V and 1 base at J, with 24 bases between the two ends. The CDR3 has 19 residues.

This clonotype was seen repeatedly, ten times or more. V gene TRBV4-3 combines with J gene TRBJ1-1; 7 nucleotides align to TRBD1. V lost 0 bases and J lost 2; bases outside the gene matches: 6. The CDR3 runs to 16 residues. Germline V gene lookup returns CDR1 LGHNA and CDR2 YSLEER. CDR3 region: CASSQDSRDSNTEAFF. CDR3 nucleotides: TGCGCCAGCAGCCAAGATTCCAGGGACAGCAACACTGAAGCTTTCTTT.

This clonotype was observed a handful of times. This sequence joins TRBV6-6 and TRBJ1-2, with D uncertain. This CDR3 contains 11 residues. Germline V gene data show CDR1 as MNHNY and CDR2 as SVGAGI (reference sequence). V was pared by 6 bases and J by 4 bases, with 6 bases between. Here the CDR3 DNA reads TGTGCCAGCAGCACAGTCTATGGCTACACCTTC. This translates into CASSTVYGYTF.

This clonotype was seen only a few times. The chain couples TRBV27 to TRBJ2-4; D assignment may be TRBD1 or TRBD2 (5 bases each). CDR3 length: 15 amino acids. V was shortened by 6 bases and J by 6 bases, with 18 bases between the two germline ends. Germline V gene lookup returns CDR1 MNHEY and CDR2 SMNVEV (reference sequence). CDR3 DNA sequence: TGTGCCAGCAGCTTCTCGACCGGGACGGGAAACATTCAGTACTTC. It codes for CASSFSTGTGNIQYF.

CDR3 loop: CAGGDGEHSNQPQHF. CDR3 in DNA: TGTGCCGGGGGGGACGGTGAACATAGCAATCAGCCCCAGCATTTT. The V and J genes are TRBV6-6 and TRBJ1-5, with a tentative D call TRBD1 (5 bases). V shed 11 bases and J shed 0 bases, with 17 bases lying between them. Germline CDR1 is MNHNY and CDR2 is SVGAGI (reference sequence). The CDR3 has 15 residues.

The chain has TRBV14 and TRBJ2-5; maybe TRBD1 (6 bases). V was shortened by 3 bases and J by 4 bases, with 15 bases between the two germline ends. This CDR3 spans 15 amino acids. CDR1 is SGHDN and CDR2 is FVKESK in the germline V gene. The CDR3 nucleotides are TGTGCCAGCAGCCAGTTGTGGGGGCGCGGAGAGACCCAGTACTTC. Protein: CASSQLWGRGETQYF.

This clonotype has just a few counts. V is TRBV7-9 and J is TRBJ2-7, with 8 bases identical to TRBD1. Germline CDR1 reads SEHNR; CDR2 reads FQNEAQ (reference sequence). The CDR3 spans 16 residues. V gave up 6 bases and J gave up 6 bases; unmatched junction bases: 16. Here the CDR3 reads CASRQHPPQGGGEQYF. The CDR3 DNA reads as TGTGCCAGCAGACAACACCCCCCACAGGGGGGTGGCGAGCAGTACTTC.

The table lists this clonotype with a few counts. The rearrangement joins TRBV7-2 to TRBJ2-7; TRBD2 agrees at 10 bases. The CDR3 is 13 amino acids. V was pared by 6 bases and J by 7 bases, with 6 bases of the junction left unmatched. In germline, CDR1 is SGHTA, CDR2 FQGNSA. The CDR3 nucleotides are TGTGCCAGCAGAGTGCTAGCGGGAGCTGAGCAGTACTTC. Its translation is CASRVLAGAEQYF.

This clonotype has just a few counts. V usage is TRBV6-2 or TRBV6-3 and J usage is TRBJ1-1; possible D gene TRBD1, 5 bases. Germline values: CDR1 MNHEY, CDR2 SVGEGT. This CDR3 comprises 16 residues. Trimming stripped 0 bases from V and 1 base from J, with 12 bases between. This CDR3 is CASSYSGRGRNTEAFF. CDR3 sequence (DNA): TGTGCCAGCAGTTACTCGGGGAGGGGAAGGAACACTGAAGCTTTCTTT.

Only a few counts were recorded for this clonotype. This chain uses TRBV7-2 with TRBJ1-2; D unclear. The V end lost 4 bases, the J end lost 5 bases, and 11 bases lay between the germline ends. Germline-derived CDR1 and CDR2 are SGHTA and FQGNSA. This CDR3 has 13 amino acids. The CDR3 reads CASSSNVGYGYTF. The CDR3 DNA is TGTGCCAGCAGCTCCAACGTGGGGTATGGCTACACCTTC.

This clonotype was observed many times. The V gene is TRBV5-1, the J gene TRBJ2-3, with 16 bases identical to TRBD2. Trimming removed 5 bases from V and 4 bases from J; junction bases left unmatched: 16. Germline CDR1 SGHRS, CDR2 YFSETQ. The CDR3 totals 20 residues. The CDR3 nucleotides read TGCGCCAGCAGTTCCCTTCCGGGACTAGCGGGGGGGACCGTGGCAGATACGCAGTATTTT. Its protein product is CASSSLPGLAGGTVADTQYF.

This chain joins TRBV10-3 and TRBJ1-4; D may be TRBD1 (6 bases). V dropped 8 bases and J dropped 8 bases, with 15 bases sitting between them. CDR1 ENHRY and CDR2 SYGVKD come from the germline V gene. The CDR3 loop spans 13 amino acids. For the CDR3, the DNA is TGTGCCATCTCCCCAGGGGAGGCGGAAAAACTGTTTTTT. It specifies CAISPGEAEKLFF.

This clonotype was counted ten times or more. V usage is TRBV18 and J usage is TRBJ2-1; 8 bases line up with TRBD2. V was clipped by 7 bases and J by 2 bases; unmatched bases: 4. CDR1 and CDR2 from the germline V gene are KGHSH and LQKENI. This CDR3 has 14 residues. The CDR3 sequence is CASLTGGAYNEQFF. The DNA for the CDR3 is TGTGCCAGCTTGACGGGGGGGGCCTACAATGAGCAGTTCTTC.

This chain uses TRBV4-2 with TRBJ2-2; D gene ambiguous. This CDR3 contains 15 residues. Germline values: CDR1 LGHNA, CDR2 YNFKEQ. The V end lost 1 base, the J end lost 0 bases, and 6 bases lay between the germline ends. CDR3 region: CASSQVVSNTGELFF. CDR3 nucleotide sequence: TGTGCCAGCAGCCAAGTCGTTTCGAACACCGGGGAGCTGTTTTTT.

This clonotype has at least ten counts. The rearrangement uses TRBV4-3 and TRBJ2-3, with 12 nucleotides matching TRBD2. With V trimmed by 0 bases and J by 6 bases, 1 base remained unmatched. In germline, CDR1 is LGHNA, CDR2 YSLEER. The CDR3 sequence is 15 residues long. The CDR3 spells CASSQDLAGGDTQYF. CDR3 bases: TGCGCCAGCAGCCAAGACCTAGCGGGGGGGGATACGCAGTATTTT.

This clonotype was detected a few times. The CDR3 here is CASIRTGLYEQYV. CDR3 DNA sequence: TGCGCCAGCATCCGAACGGGACTCTACGAGCAGTACGTC. The chain has TRBV5-1 and TRBJ2-7; D may be TRBD2 (6 bases). CDR1 and CDR2 from the germline V gene are SGHRS and YFSETQ. This CDR3 is 13 amino acids long. V lost 6 bases to trimming and J lost 3 bases, with 13 bases between them.

The chain uses TRBV4-2 and TRBJ2-3; 8 bases line up with TRBD2. Per germline, CDR1 LGHNA and CDR2 YNFKEQ. The ends lost 0 bases at V and 2 bases at J; junction bases unmatched: 13. The CDR3 runs 19 residues. CDR3 residues: CASSQDPGGANPATDTQYF. In nucleotides, the CDR3 is TGTGCCAGCAGCCAAGATCCCGGGGGGGCCAATCCCGCCACAGATACGCAGTATTTT.

This clonotype was counted between two and nine times. The chain has TRBV6-5 and TRBJ2-3; maybe TRBD1 (6 bases). The CDR3 has 16 residues. Trimming left V 6 bases short and J 1 base short, with 17 bases between. Germline loops: CDR1 MNHEY, CDR2 SVGAGI. Here the CDR3 reads CASSDPRGAGTDTQYF. The CDR3 DNA is TGTGCCAGCAGCGACCCCAGGGGCGCTGGCACAGATACGCAGTATTTT.

The table lists this clonotype with many counts. The gene calls are TRBV7-2 and TRBJ2-7, with D uncertain. This CDR3 spans 14 amino acids. The germline V gene has CDR1 SGHTA and CDR2 FQGNSA. Trimming took off 1 base at V and 0 bases at J, with 7 bases between the two ends. DNA of the CDR3: TGTGCCAGCAGCTTAGGGGCAGGCTCCTACGAGCAGTACTTC. Amino acids: CASSLGAGSYEQYF.

This clonotype was seen a handful of times. This chain uses TRBV20-1 with TRBJ2-7, with 14 nucleotides matching TRBD2. CDR1 is DFQATT, CDR2 SNEGSKA, per germline (reference sequence). V shed 3 bases and J 6 bases; nucleotides not matched to a gene: 10. This CDR3 comprises 16 residues. The DNA of the CDR3 is TGCAGTGCTAGCCCCCCAACGGGACTAGCGGGGGTCGAGCAGTACTTC. Translation: CSASPPTGLAGVEQYF.

CDR3 nucleotide sequence: TGTGCCAGTAGTCCTAGCGGGGTTGAGACCCAGTACTTC. It is translated as CASSPSGVETQYF. This chain connects TRBV19 to TRBJ2-5, with 9 positions matching TRBD2. CDR3 length: 13 amino acids. Germline CDR1 reads LNHDA; CDR2 reads SQIVND (reference sequence). V dropped 5 bases and J dropped 5; count of bases not matched to a gene: 3.

This clonotype occurred a few times. The chain combines TRBV6-5 with TRBJ2-1; no clear D gene. CDR3 size: 13 residues. Trimming pared 7 bases from V and 5 bases from J, leaving 12 bases between. Looked up from germline, CDR1 is MNHEY and CDR2 is SVGAGI. The CDR3 sequence is CASKIRRDNEQFF. As DNA, the CDR3 is TGTGCCAGCAAAATCAGAAGAGACAATGAGCAGTTCTTC.

This clonotype occurred many times. The chain employs TRBV7-2 and TRBJ2-7, with a tentative D call TRBD1 (6 bases). Germline assignment: CDR1 SGHTA and CDR2 FQGNSA. This CDR3 contains 14 residues. The ends were cut back, 7 bases at V and 2 bases at J, with 15 bases in the middle. The CDR3 region is CASKAEQGPYEQYF. CDR3 nucleotides: TGTGCCAGCAAAGCCGAACAGGGCCCCTACGAGCAGTACTTC. Supplemented by reference TRBV7-2 and TRBJ2-7, the full variable domain reads GAGVSQSPSNKVTEKGKDVELRCDPISGHTALYWYRQSLGQGLEFLIYFQGNSAPDKSGLPSDRFSAERTGGSVSTLTIQRTQQEDSAVYLCASKAEQGPYEQYFGPGTRLTVT.

This clonotype was observed many times. The chain employs TRBV27 and TRBJ1-2; D remains unclear. With 0 bases removed from V and 2 bases from J, the gap between germline ends came to 4 bases. CDR3 length: 13 residues. The germline CDR1 and CDR2 sequences are MNHEY and SMNVEV (reference sequence). CDR3 in DNA: TGTGCCAGCAGTTTATCGAAGAACTATGGCTACACCTTC. It yields the protein CASSLSKNYGYTF.